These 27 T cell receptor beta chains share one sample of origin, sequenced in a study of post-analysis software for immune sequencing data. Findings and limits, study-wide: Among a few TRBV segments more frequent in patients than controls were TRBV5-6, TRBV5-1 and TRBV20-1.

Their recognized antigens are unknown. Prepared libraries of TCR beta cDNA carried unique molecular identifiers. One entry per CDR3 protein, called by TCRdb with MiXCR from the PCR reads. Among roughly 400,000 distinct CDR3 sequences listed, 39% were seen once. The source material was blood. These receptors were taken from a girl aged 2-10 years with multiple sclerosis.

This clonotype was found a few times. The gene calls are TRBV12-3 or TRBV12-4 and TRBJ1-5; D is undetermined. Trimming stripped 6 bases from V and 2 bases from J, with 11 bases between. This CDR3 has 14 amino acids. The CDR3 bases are TGTGCCAGCAGCCCCAGTGCAGGCAATCAGCCCCAGCATTTT. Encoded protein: CASSPSAGNQPQHF.

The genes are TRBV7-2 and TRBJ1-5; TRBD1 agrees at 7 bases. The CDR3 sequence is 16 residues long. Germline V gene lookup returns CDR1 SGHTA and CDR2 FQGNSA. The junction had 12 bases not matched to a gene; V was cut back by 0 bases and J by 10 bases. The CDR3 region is CASSLAGGTAGDPQHF. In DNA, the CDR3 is TGTGCCAGCAGCTTAGCGGGGGGGACAGCCGGAGATCCCCAGCATTTT.

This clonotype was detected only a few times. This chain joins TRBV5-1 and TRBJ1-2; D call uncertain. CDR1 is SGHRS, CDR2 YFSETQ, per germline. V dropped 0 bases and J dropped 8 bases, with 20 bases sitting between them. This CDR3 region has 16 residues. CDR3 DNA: TGCGCCAGCAGCTTGGGTATGGTGCCTAAGGGTTTAGGCTACACCTTC. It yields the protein CASSLGMVPKGLGYTF.

The CDR3 region has the DNA TGCAGCGTTGATTCGAGCGGGGCTTACAATGAGCAGTTCTTC. Translating gives CSVDSSGAYNEQFF. J is TRBJ2-1 and V is TRBV29-1; 7 bases match TRBD2. The CDR3 covers 14 residues. Germline V gene lookup returns CDR1 SQVTM and CDR2 ANQGSEA. V shed 3 bases and J 4 bases; nucleotides not matched to a gene: 6.

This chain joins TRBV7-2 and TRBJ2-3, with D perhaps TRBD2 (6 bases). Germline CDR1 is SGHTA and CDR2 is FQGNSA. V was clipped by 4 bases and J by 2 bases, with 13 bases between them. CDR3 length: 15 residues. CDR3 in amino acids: CASSSPLANTDTQYF. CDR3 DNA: TGTGCCAGCAGCTCGCCCCTAGCGAACACAGATACGCAGTATTTT.

The CDR3 bases are TGTGCCAGCAGCTTGTCCGGAGGAGGGAGTGAGCAGTACTTC. Residues: CASSLSGGGSEQYF. This sequence joins TRBV5-4 and TRBJ2-7, with D possibly matching TRBD2 (6 bases). Germline V gene sequence: CDR1 SGHNT, CDR2 YYREEE (reference sequence). The germline V and J ends were trimmed by 1 base and 7 bases, with 15 bases remaining between them. The CDR3 has 14 residues.

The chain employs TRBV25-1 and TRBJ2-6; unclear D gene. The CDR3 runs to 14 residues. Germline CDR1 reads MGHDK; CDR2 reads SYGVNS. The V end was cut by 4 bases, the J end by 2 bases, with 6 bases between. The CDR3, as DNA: TGTGCCAGCAGTGTGGGTACTGGGGCCAACGTCCTGACTTTC. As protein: CASSVGTGANVLTF.

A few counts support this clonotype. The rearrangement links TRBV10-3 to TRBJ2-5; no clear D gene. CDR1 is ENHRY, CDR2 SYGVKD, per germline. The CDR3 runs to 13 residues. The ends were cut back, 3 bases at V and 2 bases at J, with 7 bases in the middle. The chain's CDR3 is CAISDAGQETQYF. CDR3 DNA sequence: TGTGCCATCAGTGACGCAGGACAAGAGACCCAGTACTTC.

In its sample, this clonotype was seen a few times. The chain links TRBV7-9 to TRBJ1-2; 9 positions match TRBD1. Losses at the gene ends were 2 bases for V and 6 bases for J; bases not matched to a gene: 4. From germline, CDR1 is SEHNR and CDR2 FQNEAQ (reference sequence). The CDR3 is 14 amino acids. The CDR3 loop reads CASSLTGQGHGYTF. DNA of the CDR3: TGTGCCAGCAGCTTAACGGGACAGGGACATGGCTACACCTTC.

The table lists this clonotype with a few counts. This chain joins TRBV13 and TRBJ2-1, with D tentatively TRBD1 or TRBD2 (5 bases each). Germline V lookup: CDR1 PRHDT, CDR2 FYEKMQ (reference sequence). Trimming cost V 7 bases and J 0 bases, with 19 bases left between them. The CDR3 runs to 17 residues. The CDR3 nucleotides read TGTGCCAGCACCCTAGGGGTAGCGCCCAACTCCTACAATGAGCAGTTCTTC. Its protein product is CASTLGVAPNSYNEQFF.

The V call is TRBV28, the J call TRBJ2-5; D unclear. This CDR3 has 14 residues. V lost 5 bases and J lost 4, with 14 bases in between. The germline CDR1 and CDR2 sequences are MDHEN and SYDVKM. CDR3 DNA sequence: TGTGCCAGCAGTGAGTGGGGTAGAGGAGAGACCCAGTACTTC. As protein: CASSEWGRGETQYF.

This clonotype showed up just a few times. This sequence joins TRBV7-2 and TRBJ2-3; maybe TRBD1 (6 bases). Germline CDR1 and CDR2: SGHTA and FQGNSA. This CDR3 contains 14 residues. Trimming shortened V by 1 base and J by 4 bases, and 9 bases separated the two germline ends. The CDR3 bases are TGTGCCAGCAGCTTAGAACAGGGTTCAGATACGCAGTATTTT. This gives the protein CASSLEQGSDTQYF.

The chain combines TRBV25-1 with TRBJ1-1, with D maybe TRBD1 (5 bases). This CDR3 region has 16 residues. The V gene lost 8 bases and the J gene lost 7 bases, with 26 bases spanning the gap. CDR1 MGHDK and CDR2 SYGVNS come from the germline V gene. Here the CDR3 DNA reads TGTGCCAGCCAGCCTTTGCGAGACAGCGACCCCCTTGAAGCTTTCTTT. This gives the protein CASQPLRDSDPLEAFF.

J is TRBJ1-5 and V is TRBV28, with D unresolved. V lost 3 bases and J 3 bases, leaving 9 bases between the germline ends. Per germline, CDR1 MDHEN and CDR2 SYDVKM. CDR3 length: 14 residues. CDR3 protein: CASSLVQTNQPQHF. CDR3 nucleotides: TGTGCCAGCAGTTTGGTACAAACCAATCAGCCCCAGCATTTT.

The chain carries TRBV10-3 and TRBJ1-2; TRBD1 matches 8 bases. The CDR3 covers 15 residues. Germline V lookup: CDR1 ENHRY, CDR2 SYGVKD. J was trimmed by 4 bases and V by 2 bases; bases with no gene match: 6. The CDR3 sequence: CAISEGTGGGYGYTF. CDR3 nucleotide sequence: TGTGCCATCAGTGAGGGAACAGGGGGTGGCTATGGCTACACCTTC.

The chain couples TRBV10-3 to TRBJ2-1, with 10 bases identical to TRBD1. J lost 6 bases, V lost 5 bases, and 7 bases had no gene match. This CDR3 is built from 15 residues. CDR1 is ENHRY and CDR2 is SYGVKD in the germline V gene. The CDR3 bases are TGTGCCATCAGTTGGGGGACAGGGGTCAGCAATGAGCAGTTCTTC. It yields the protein CAISWGTGVSNEQFF.

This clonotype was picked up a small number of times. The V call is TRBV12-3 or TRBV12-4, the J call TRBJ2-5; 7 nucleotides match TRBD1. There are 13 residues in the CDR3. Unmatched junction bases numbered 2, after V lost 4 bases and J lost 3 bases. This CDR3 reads CASSWGQKETQYF. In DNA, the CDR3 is TGTGCCAGCAGTTGGGGACAGAAAGAGACCCAGTACTTC.

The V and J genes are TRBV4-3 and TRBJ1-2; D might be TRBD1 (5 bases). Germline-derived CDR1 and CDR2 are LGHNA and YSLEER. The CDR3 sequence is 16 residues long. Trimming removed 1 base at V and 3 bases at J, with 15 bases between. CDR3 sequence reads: CASSQGGVRGDYGYTF. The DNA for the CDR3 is TGCGCCAGCAGCCAAGGGGGGGTTCGTGGGGACTATGGCTACACCTTC.

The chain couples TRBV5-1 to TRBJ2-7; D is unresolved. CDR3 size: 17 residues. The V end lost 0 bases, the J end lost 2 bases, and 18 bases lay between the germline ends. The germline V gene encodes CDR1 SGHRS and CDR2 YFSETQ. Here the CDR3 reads CASSLGYTFTPTYEQYF. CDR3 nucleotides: TGCGCCAGCAGCTTGGGTTACACCTTTACTCCCACCTACGAGCAGTACTTC.

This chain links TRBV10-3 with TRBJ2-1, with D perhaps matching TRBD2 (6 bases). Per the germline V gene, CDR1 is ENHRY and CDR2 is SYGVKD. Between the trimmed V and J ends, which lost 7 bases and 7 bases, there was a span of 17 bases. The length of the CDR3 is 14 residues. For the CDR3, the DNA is TGTGCCATCATGGGGTCAGCGGGTGGGAATGAGCAGTTCTTC. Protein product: CAIMGSAGGNEQFF.

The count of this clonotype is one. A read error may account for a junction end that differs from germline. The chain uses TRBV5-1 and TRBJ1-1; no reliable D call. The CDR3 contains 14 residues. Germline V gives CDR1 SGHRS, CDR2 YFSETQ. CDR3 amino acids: CASSDISAAAEAFF. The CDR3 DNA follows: TGCGCCAGCAGCGACATTTCGGCGGCTGCTGAGGCTTTCTTT.

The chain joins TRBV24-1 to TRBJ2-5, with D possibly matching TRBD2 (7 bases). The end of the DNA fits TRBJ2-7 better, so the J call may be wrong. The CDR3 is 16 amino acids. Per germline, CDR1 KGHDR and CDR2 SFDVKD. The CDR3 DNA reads TGTGCCACCAGTGATCGGGGAGGGGGTCCCCTCAGCGAGCAGTACTTC. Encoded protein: CATSDRGGGPLSEQYF.

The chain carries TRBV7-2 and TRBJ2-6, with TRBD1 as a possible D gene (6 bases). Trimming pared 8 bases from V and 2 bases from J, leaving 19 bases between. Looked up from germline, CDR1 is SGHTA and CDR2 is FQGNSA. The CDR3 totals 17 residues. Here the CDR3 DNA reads TGTGCCAGCTCGAGGACAGTGCTTACTACTGGGGCCAACGTCCTGACTTTC. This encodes CASSRTVLTTGANVLTF.

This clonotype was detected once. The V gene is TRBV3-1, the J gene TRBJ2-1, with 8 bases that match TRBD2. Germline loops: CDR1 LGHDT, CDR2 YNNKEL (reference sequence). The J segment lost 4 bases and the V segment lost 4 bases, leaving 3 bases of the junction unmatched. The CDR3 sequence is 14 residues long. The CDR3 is CASSRTSRYNEQFF. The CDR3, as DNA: TGTGCCAGCAGCCGGACTAGCAGATACAATGAGCAGTTCTTC.

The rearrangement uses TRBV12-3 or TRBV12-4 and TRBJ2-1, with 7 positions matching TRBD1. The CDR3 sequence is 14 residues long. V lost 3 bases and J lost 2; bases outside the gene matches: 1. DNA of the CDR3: TGTGCCAGCAGTTTGGGACAGACCTACAATGAGCAGTTCTTC. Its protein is CASSLGQTYNEQFF.

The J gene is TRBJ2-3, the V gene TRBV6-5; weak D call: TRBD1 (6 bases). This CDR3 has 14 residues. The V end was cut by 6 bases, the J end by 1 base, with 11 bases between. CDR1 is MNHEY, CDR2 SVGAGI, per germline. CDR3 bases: TGTGCCAGCAGCACCCAGGGGCGCACAGATACGCAGTATTTT. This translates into CASSTQGRTDTQYF.

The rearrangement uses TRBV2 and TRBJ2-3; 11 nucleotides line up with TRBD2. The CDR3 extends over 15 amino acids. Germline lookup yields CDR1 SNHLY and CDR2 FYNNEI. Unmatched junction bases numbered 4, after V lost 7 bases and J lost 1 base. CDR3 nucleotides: TGTGCCAGCACTTTGGGACTAGCGGGCACAGATACGCAGTATTTT. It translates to CASTLGLAGTDTQYF. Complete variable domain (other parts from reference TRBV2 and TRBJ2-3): EPEVTQTPSHQVTQMGQEVILRCVPISNHLYFYWYRQILGQKVEFLVSFYNNEISEKSEIFDDQFSVERPDGSNFTLKIRSTKLEDSAMYFCASTLGLAGTDTQYFGPGTRLTVL.